Below, 19 T cell receptor beta chains from the same sample are listed, as sequenced in a study of T cell repertoires in cytomegalovirus infection. TCRdb redid the calling of the reads with MiXCR, one entry per CDR3 protein. The sample lists roughly 600,000 distinct CDR3 sequences, approximately 24% occurring once. The sequencing input was CD8+ T cells from PBMCs. These TCRs come from a human donor in good health (CMV status not recorded). Some clones in this sample may be carry-over from other donors' samples.

The chain joins TRBV4-3 to TRBJ1-1; TRBD1 agrees at 7 bases. Germline CDR1 reads LGHNA; CDR2 reads YSLEER. Unmatched junction bases numbered 3, after V lost 3 bases and J lost 5 bases. The CDR3 is 13 residues long. The CDR3 DNA reads TGCGCCAGCAGCCACTACAGGGGAACTGAAGCTTTCTTT. Translating gives CASSHYRGTEAFF.

In this sample, this clonotype turned up a few times. The J gene is TRBJ1-2, the V gene TRBV29-1, with D possibly being TRBD1 (5 bases). Germline CDR1 SQVTM, CDR2 ANQGSEA. Trimming left V 5 bases short and J 5 bases short, with 9 bases between. This CDR3 has 11 amino acids. The CDR3: CSVRDLYGYTF. DNA of the CDR3: TGCAGCGTTAGGGACCTATATGGCTACACCTTC.

This clonotype was observed a handful of times. The genes are TRBV20-1 and TRBJ1-5; D is undetermined. The germline V gene encodes CDR1 DFQATT and CDR2 SNEGSKA (reference sequence). The V gene lost 3 bases and the J gene lost 6 bases, with 12 bases spanning the gap. The CDR3 consists of 13 residues. Here the CDR3 reads CSASRPNGQPQHF. The CDR3 nucleotides read TGCAGTGCTAGCCGTCCCAATGGTCAGCCCCAGCATTTT.

Written as DNA, the CDR3 is TGTGCCAGCAGCTTAGTGGGGCTAGCGGTCTCCTACAATGAGCAGTTCTTC. This gives the protein CASSLVGLAVSYNEQFF. This chain connects TRBV7-6 to TRBJ2-1; TRBD2 matches at 7 bases. Germline V lookup: CDR1 SGHVS, CDR2 FNYEAQ. Trimming cost V 1 base and J 0 bases; bases outside gene matches: 6. The CDR3 extends over 17 amino acids.

The J gene is TRBJ1-1, the V gene TRBV7-9; D might be TRBD1 (5 bases). V lost 1 base and J lost 2, with 14 bases in between. Germline V gives CDR1 SEHNR, CDR2 FQNEAQ (reference sequence). This CDR3 spans 16 amino acids. CDR3 in amino acids: CASSLEAWGLNTEAFF. CDR3 sequence (DNA): TGTGCCAGCAGCTTAGAAGCCTGGGGCCTTAACACTGAAGCTTTCTTT.

This clonotype was recorded a few times. CDR3 bases: TGTGCCAGTAGTCCTCCCCCGGACAGGCCGGAGGACAATGAGCAGTTCTTC. As protein: CASSPPPDRPEDNEQFF. This chain joins TRBV19 and TRBJ2-1; 7 positions agree with TRBD1. This CDR3 has 17 residues. Germline V gene sequence: CDR1 LNHDA, CDR2 SQIVND (reference sequence). Trimming at V came to 5 bases and at J to 5 bases, leaving 15 bases not matched to a gene.

This clonotype has a handful of counts. CDR3 nucleotides: TGCAGCGTTGAGTCGGGACAGGGGTTGAGGGCAGATACGCAGTATTTT. Amino acids: CSVESGQGLRADTQYF. The rearrangement links TRBV29-1 to TRBJ2-3; 10 bases are a match to TRBD1. Germline loops: CDR1 SQVTM, CDR2 ANQGSEA. The CDR3 totals 16 residues. Germline trimming cut 3 bases from V and 4 bases from J; bases unmatched to any gene: 10.

The V gene is TRBV7-9, the J gene TRBJ2-3, with D possibly being TRBD1 or TRBD2 (6 bases each). The CDR3 runs to 16 residues. In germline, CDR1 is SEHNR, CDR2 FQNEAQ (reference sequence). The V gene lost 5 bases and the J gene lost 0 bases, with 15 bases spanning the gap. The CDR3 DNA follows: TGTGCCAGCAGCCCCCCCCGGGGGCTAAGCACAGATACGCAGTATTTT. Its protein product is CASSPPRGLSTDTQYF.

The gene calls are TRBV6-2 or TRBV6-3 and TRBJ2-6; no reliable D call. Trimming cost V 7 bases and J 1 base, with 20 bases left between them. CDR1 is MNHEY and CDR2 is SVGEGT in the germline V gene. The CDR3 runs 18 residues. DNA of the CDR3: TGTGCCAGCAAAACCCCGGACGTAGGAATGTCTGGGGCCAACGTCCTGACTTTC. Its translation: CASKTPDVGMSGANVLTF.

This clonotype occurred a few times. This rearrangement joins TRBV6-5 to TRBJ1-3; no clear D gene. The length of the CDR3 is 13 residues. Germline V gene sequence: CDR1 MNHEY, CDR2 SVGAGI. With 6 bases removed from V and 1 base from J, the gap between germline ends came to 7 bases. CDR3 bases: TGTGCCAGCAGCCTCCTATCTGGAAACACCATATATTTT. Protein sequence: CASSLLSGNTIYF.

The J gene is TRBJ1-3, the V gene TRBV20-1; D is unresolved. Trimming stripped 0 bases from V and 6 bases from J, with 15 bases between. The CDR3 extends over 15 amino acids. From germline, CDR1 is DFQATT and CDR2 SNEGSKA (reference sequence). CDR3 sequence: CSARESIGPENTIYF. The CDR3 nucleotides are TGCAGTGCTAGAGAGTCAATAGGGCCCGAAAACACCATATATTTT.

This clonotype came up many times. CDR3 residues: CASSESSIFAEAFF. CDR3 nucleotides: TGCGCCAGCAGTGAGTCGTCGATTTTCGCTGAAGCTTTCTTT. The chain is built from TRBV10-2 and TRBJ1-1; D is unclear. The CDR3 loop spans 14 amino acids. Germline V gene lookup returns CDR1 WSHSY and CDR2 SAAADI. Trimming removed 0 bases from V and 6 bases from J, with 11 bases in between.

The table lists this clonotype with many counts. This chain joins TRBV7-2 and TRBJ1-5; D perhaps matches TRBD1 (5 bases). This CDR3 has 15 amino acids. V lost 4 bases, J lost 4 bases, and 14 bases lay in between. Germline CDR1 reads SGHTA; CDR2 reads FQGNSA. CDR3 coding DNA: TGTGCCAGCAGCTCTAGGGGCGGGGGAAATCAGCCCCAGCATTTT. Residues: CASSSRGGGNQPQHF.

The table lists this clonotype with many counts. This rearrangement joins TRBV10-3 to TRBJ2-7; D is perhaps TRBD1 (5 bases). CDR3 size: 14 residues. The germline gives CDR1 ENHRY, CDR2 SYGVKD. Trimming pared 9 bases from V and 2 bases from J, leaving 17 bases between. The CDR3 spells CAISPPDSPYEQYF. CDR3 coding DNA: TGTGCCATAAGCCCCCCCGACAGTCCCTACGAGCAGTACTTC.

This clonotype was detected ten times or more. The gene calls are TRBV7-2 and TRBJ2-7; tentative D call: TRBD2 (5 bases). Trimming removed 5 bases at V and 3 bases at J, with 14 bases between. This CDR3 spans 14 amino acids. Germline V gives CDR1 SGHTA, CDR2 FQGNSA. The CDR3 loop is CASSPGIPDYEQYV. CDR3 nucleotide sequence: TGTGCCAGCAGCCCGGGGATACCAGACTACGAGCAGTACGTC.

The sample holds many counts of this clonotype. The chain's CDR3 is CASGKETGELFF. CDR3 DNA: TGTGCCAGTGGGAAGGAAACCGGGGAGCTGTTTTTT. The chain employs TRBV19 and TRBJ2-2, with D unclear. This CDR3 spans 12 amino acids. Germline CDR1 and CDR2: LNHDA and SQIVND (reference sequence). V shed 8 bases and J shed 5 bases, with 9 bases lying between them.

This chain connects TRBV7-6 to TRBJ1-5; 7 bases match TRBD1. In germline, CDR1 is SGHVS, CDR2 FNYEAQ. This CDR3 region has 17 residues. V gave up 4 bases and J gave up 0 bases; unmatched junction bases: 9. CDR3 in amino acids: CASSSNFGDSSNQPQHF. The CDR3 bases are TGTGCCAGCAGCTCTAATTTCGGGGACAGTAGCAATCAGCCCCAGCATTTT. The variable domain in full, completed from reference TRBV7-6 and TRBJ1-5, reads GAGVSQSPRYKVTKRGQDVALRCDPISGHVSLYWYRQALGQGPEFLTYFNYEAQQDKSGLPNDRFSAERPEGSISTLTIQRTEQRDSAMYRCASSSNFGDSSNQPQHFGDGTRLSIL.

This clonotype has at least ten counts. V is TRBV7-2 and J is TRBJ2-3; 7 nucleotides match TRBD1. V gave up 8 bases and J gave up 11 bases; unmatched junction bases: 13. Germline V gene data show CDR1 as SGHTA and CDR2 as FQGNSA. This CDR3 contains 13 residues. The CDR3 sequence: CASEGTASSEQYF. CDR3 coding DNA: TGTGCCAGCGAGGGGACAGCCTCATCTGAGCAGTATTTT.

The V and J genes are TRBV10-3 and TRBJ2-1; D unresolved. The CDR3 covers 13 residues. With 4 bases removed from V and 7 bases from J, the gap between germline ends came to 11 bases. The germline CDR1 and CDR2 sequences are ENHRY and SYGVKD. CDR3 loop: CAISAVVLNEQFF. The CDR3 nucleotides are TGTGCCATCAGTGCAGTCGTGCTAAATGAGCAGTTCTTC.